This T cell receptor beta chain comes out of a study of shared clonotypes between healthy human individuals. At the level of the study: Samples came from two female and three male donors aged 18 to 49.

Of note for this clone: Antigen: not known. This sample includes further DNA sequences coding for the same CDR3.

Only in-frame clones appear in the TCRdb table, and some are missing; sequencing was by immunoSEQ multiplex PCR. The sample lists more than 1,200,000 clones, approximately 98.5% seen once, with under 0.45% in the top ten. The study, taken as a whole, reports: When naive CD4 clonotypes were compared across a few donors, around 5% were shared.

CDR3 size: 15 residues. The V gene's germline CDR1 is SGHRS and CDR2 YFSETQ. Trimming took off 4 bases at V and 2 bases at J, with 12 bases between the two ends. The clonotype was recovered from a man aged 25 to 45 in good health. This sequence joins TRBV5-1 and TRBJ2-2; D may be TRBD1 (6 bases). The sample was naive CD4+ T cells sorted from blood. The subset: CD45RA+ positively selected. CDR3 bases: TGCGCCAGCAGCCCTGGACAGCCCAACACCGGGGAGCTGTTTTTT. It yields the protein CASSPGQPNTGELFF.